This TCR beta chain is drawn from a study of response to subunit inactivated influenza vaccine. Each CDR3 protein is one row after TCRdb ran MiXCR on the RT-PCR reads. The table records fewer than 800,000 distinct CDR3 sequences, 15% to 17% of them present only once. Study-wide results and limits: Every seasonal influenza vaccination brings in few new T cells, the authors suggested.

This clonotype was seen many times. Its antigen is unidentified. Sample: PBMCs from blood, taken roughly 12 days after vaccination. This receptor was obtained from a man aged 50-59 years who received an inactivated influenza vaccine.

CDR3 amino acids: CASSFSPYRGRLNYGYTF. The CDR3, as DNA: TGTGCCAGCAGCTTTAGTCCCTACAGGGGGCGACTCAACTATGGCTACACCTTC. The chain couples TRBV7-2 to TRBJ1-2; the match to TRBD1 covers 9 bases. Losses at the gene ends were 3 bases for V and 2 bases for J; bases not matched to a gene: 13. Germline V CDR1 and CDR2: SGHTA, FQGNSA. The CDR3 spans 18 residues.